The 25 T cell receptor beta chains reported below all come from one sample, sequenced in a study of blood T cell repertoires in COVID-19. Repertoires were generated with immunoSEQ multiplex PCR, while TCRdb's copy carries only in-frame clones and drops some. The sample lists under 200,000 clones, around 88% occurring once. Sequencing was carried out using PBMCs or T cells enriched from blood (not recorded which). These receptors all come from a man between 40 and 49 years old with acute COVID-19.

The V and J genes are TRBV4-2 and TRBJ2-7; D ambiguous. The CDR3 runs 16 residues. Germline V gene lookup returns CDR1 LGHNA and CDR2 YNFKEQ. V was pared by 3 bases and J by 3 bases, with 18 bases between. CDR3 sequence (DNA): TGTGCCAGCAGCCAGCTCCTCACCAAACACTACTACGAGCAGTACTTC. It is translated as CASSQLLTKHYYEQYF.

The chain's CDR3 is CASSSQGENLGYTF. In DNA form, the CDR3 reads TGCGCCAGCTCATCCCAGGGGGAAAACCTCGGCTACACCTTC. The V call is TRBV5-1, the J call TRBJ1-2; 7 nucleotides match TRBD1. The CDR3 is 14 residues long. V lost 7 bases and J lost 8; bases outside the gene matches: 14. The germline gives CDR1 SGHRS, CDR2 YFSETQ.

The J gene is TRBJ1-1, the V gene TRBV5-4; D is perhaps TRBD1 (6 bases). Germline V CDR1 and CDR2: SGHNT, YYREEE (reference sequence). This CDR3 comprises 15 residues. Trimming took 0 bases from V and 0 from J, leaving 9 bases between them. DNA of the CDR3: TGTGCCAGCAGCTTGGATGGGGGCATGAACACTGAAGCTTTCTTT. This codes for CASSLDGGMNTEAFF. The variable domain in full, completed from reference TRBV5-4 and TRBJ1-1, reads ETGVTQSPTHLIKTRGQQVTLRCSSQSGHNTVSWYQQALGQGPQFIFQYYREEENGRGNFPPRFSGLQFPNYSSELNVNALELDDSALYLCASSLDGGMNTEAFFGQGTRLTVV.

This clone has only one observation. The chain carries TRBV6-5 and TRBJ2-3; tentative D call: TRBD1 (7 bases). The CDR3 sequence is 15 residues long. Germline V gene data show CDR1 as MNHEY and CDR2 as SVGAGI. Trimming pared 8 bases from V and 2 bases from J, leaving 17 bases between. Here the CDR3 reads CASQGGGQPTDTQYF. CDR3 nucleotide sequence: TGTGCCAGCCAAGGAGGGGGACAGCCCACAGATACGCAGTATTTT.

A few counts support this clone. The gene calls are TRBV29-1 and TRBJ2-6; D is perhaps TRBD1 (6 bases). The CDR3 has 15 amino acids. Germline V gives CDR1 SQVTM, CDR2 ANQGSEA. Trimming took off 1 base at V and 4 bases at J, with 11 bases between the two ends. The CDR3 nucleotides read TGCAGCGTTGAAGCAGGGGCAAGGGGGGCCAACGTCCTGACTTTC. Residues: CSVEAGARGANVLTF.

This clone was found once. The chain employs TRBV7-2 and TRBJ2-7, with a weak D call TRBD1 (5 bases). CDR1 and CDR2 from the germline V gene are SGHTA and FQGNSA. The CDR3 loop spans 12 amino acids. The V gene lost 2 bases and the J gene lost 4 bases, with 6 bases spanning the gap. For the CDR3, the DNA is TGTGCCAGCAGCTTAAGGGGTTACGAGCAGTACTTC. Translation gives CASSLRGYEQYF.

The rearrangement joins TRBV5-1 to TRBJ2-7; 10 positions match TRBD1. The CDR3 covers 15 residues. V trimming: 4 bases; J trimming: 4 bases; junction bases outside the gene matches: 8. Germline V lookup: CDR1 SGHRS, CDR2 YFSETQ. CDR3 loop: CASSLDRGPSYEQYF. The CDR3 DNA follows: TGCGCCAGCAGCCTCGACAGGGGGCCATCTTACGAGCAGTACTTC.

The CDR3 sequence: CASSQGGELFF. CDR3 bases: TGTGCCAGCAGCCAGGGCGGGGAGCTGTTTTTT. The chain links TRBV27 to TRBJ2-2, with D possibly being TRBD1 (5 bases). The ends were cut back, 6 bases at V and 7 bases at J, with 6 bases in the middle. Germline V CDR1 and CDR2: MNHEY, SMNVEV (reference sequence). This CDR3 spans 11 amino acids.

This chain joins TRBV6-1 and TRBJ2-7; 9 nucleotides align to TRBD1. In germline, CDR1 is MNHNS, CDR2 SASEGT. This CDR3 spans 16 amino acids. Trimming removed 0 bases from V and 3 bases from J; junction bases left unmatched: 6. CDR3 DNA: TGTGCCAGCAGTGAAGCGGTACAGGGGGCCCTCTACGAGCAGTACTTC. It encodes CASSEAVQGALYEQYF.

The chain is built from TRBV15 and TRBJ1-5; D remains unclear. The CDR3 covers 15 residues. From germline, CDR1 is LNHNV and CDR2 YYDKDF (reference sequence). V was clipped by 0 bases and J by 3 bases, with 9 bases between them. The CDR3 DNA is TGTGCCACCAGCAGAGAACCGGTCTCCAATCAGCCCCAGCATTTT. Translated, it gives CATSREPVSNQPQHF.

This clone was observed a single time. Other DNA variants within this sample encode the same CDR3. V gene TRBV14 combines with J gene TRBJ2-3, with 9 bases that match TRBD2. From germline, CDR1 is SGHDN and CDR2 FVKESK. The CDR3 consists of 14 residues. The junction had 2 bases not matched to a gene; V was cut back by 4 bases and J by 3 bases. CDR3 sequence: CASSRSGSTDTQYF. The CDR3 DNA is TGTGCCAGCAGCCGTAGCGGGAGTACAGATACGCAGTATTTT.

V usage is TRBV3-1 (or the pseudogene TRBV3-2) and J usage is TRBJ1-6; D remains unclear. V lost 8 bases and J 7 bases, leaving 15 bases between the germline ends. The length of the CDR3 is 14 residues. The germline V gene has CDR1 LGHDT and CDR2 YNNKEL (reference sequence). In DNA, the CDR3 is TGTGCCAGCGGCGCCCCTGGGGAGAATTCACCCCTCCACTTT. Protein product: CASGAPGENSPLHF.

The chain employs TRBV5-1 and TRBJ2-1; 13 nucleotides align to TRBD2. The length of the CDR3 is 15 residues. Looked up from germline, CDR1 is SGHRS and CDR2 is YFSETQ. The J segment lost 6 bases and the V segment lost 4 bases, leaving 4 bases of the junction unmatched. For the CDR3, the DNA is TGCGCCAGCAGCCCGACTAGCGGGAGGATCAATGAGCAGTTCTTC. It translates to CASSPTSGRINEQFF.

V and J are TRBV28 and TRBJ1-2; TRBD1 matches 8 bases. V lost 6 bases and J lost 8; bases outside the gene matches: 17. There are 16 residues in the CDR3. Germline assignment: CDR1 MDHEN and CDR2 SYDVKM. The CDR3 DNA sequence: TGTGCCAGCAGCCATACCCTCCGGACAGGGATAGGAGGCTACACCTTC. Protein product: CASSHTLRTGIGGYTF.

The chain recombines TRBV21-1 with TRBJ2-7; TRBD2, the D gene given by the table, was not confirmed from the DNA. TRBV21-1 is termed a pseudogene. CDR3 length: 16 amino acids. CDR3 amino acids: CASTLSVQRPRYEQYF. Written as DNA, the CDR3 is TGTGCCAGCACCCTATCGGTACAGCGGCCGAGATACGAGCAGTACTTC.

This clone was recorded a few times. The chain joins TRBV9 to TRBJ1-2; D not certain. Trimming left V 3 bases short and J 7 bases short, with 7 bases between. Germline CDR1 is SGDLS and CDR2 is YYNGEE. The CDR3 consists of 11 residues. CDR3 in DNA: TGTGCCAGCAGCGGAGGACTTGGCTACACCTTC. Residues: CASSGGLGYTF.

In its sample, this clone was seen once. The chain carries TRBV28 and TRBJ1-5; D might be TRBD1 (5 bases). V lost 1 base and J 5 bases, leaving 12 bases between the germline ends. The germline V gene has CDR1 MDHEN and CDR2 SYDVKM. This CDR3 has 15 residues. The CDR3 loop reads CASSLFRATHQPQHF. The CDR3 DNA follows: TGTGCCAGCAGTTTATTCAGGGCTACTCATCAGCCCCAGCATTTT.

The chain links TRBV9 to TRBJ2-3; 7 bases map to TRBD1. Germline values: CDR1 SGDLS, CDR2 YYNGEE. The length of the CDR3 is 16 residues. V dropped 1 base and J dropped 2; count of bases not matched to a gene: 7. CDR3 nucleotides: TGTGCCAGCAGCGTAAGATCGGGACAGTTCACAGATACGCAGTATTTT. This gives the protein CASSVRSGQFTDTQYF.

This chain uses TRBV5-1 with TRBJ2-4, with 7 bases matching TRBD1. Germline V gene lookup returns CDR1 SGHRS and CDR2 YFSETQ. This CDR3 comprises 15 residues. The V and J ends lost 4 bases and 6 bases, in that order; junction bases with no gene match: 10. CDR3 loop: CASSEGTVIANIQYF. The CDR3 nucleotides read TGCGCCAGCAGCGAGGGGACAGTCATAGCAAACATTCAGTACTTC.

The chain couples TRBV4-2 to TRBJ2-5, with D unclear. Germline values: CDR1 LGHNA, CDR2 YNFKEQ. Trimming took off 1 base at V and 5 bases at J, with 11 bases between the two ends. The CDR3 totals 14 residues. CDR3 protein: CASSQVSRFETQYF. DNA for the CDR3: TGTGCCAGCAGCCAAGTAAGCAGGTTCGAGACCCAGTACTTC.

The chain links TRBV5-1 to TRBJ2-5, with 8 bases that match TRBD2. CDR1 and CDR2 from the germline V gene are SGHRS and YFSETQ. The J segment lost 2 bases and the V segment lost 8 bases, leaving 5 bases of the junction unmatched. There are 13 residues in the CDR3. In nucleotides, the CDR3 is TGCGCCAGTAAAACGGGGGGGCAAGAGACCCAGTACTTC. Protein product: CASKTGGQETQYF.

This sequence joins TRBV6-4 and TRBJ2-5, with 13 bases fitting TRBD2. The CDR3 sequence is 15 residues long. The germline CDR1 and CDR2 sequences are MRHNA and SNTAGT. The J segment lost 2 bases and the V segment lost 3 bases, leaving 0 bases of the junction unmatched. CDR3 sequence reads: CASSELAGGQETQYF. The DNA for the CDR3 is TGTGCCAGCAGTGAACTAGCGGGAGGGCAAGAGACCCAGTACTTC.

In this sample, this clone turned up a few times. V is TRBV4-3 and J is TRBJ1-6; weak D call: TRBD1 (6 bases). From germline, CDR1 is LGHNA and CDR2 YSLEER. The CDR3 totals 15 residues. The germline V and J ends were trimmed by 1 base and 7 bases, with 11 bases remaining between them. The CDR3 loop is CASSQAAGANSPLHF. DNA for the CDR3: TGCGCCAGCAGCCAAGCCGCAGGGGCAAATTCACCCCTCCACTTT.

The chain combines TRBV5-3 with TRBJ2-7; tentative D call: TRBD2 (7 bases). TRBV5-3 belongs to the ORF category, with a function that is uncertain. This CDR3 comprises 15 residues. V lost 0 bases to trimming and J lost 4 bases, with 14 bases between them. CDR3 residues: CARSLAGQAGYEQYF. The CDR3 nucleotides read TGTGCCAGAAGCTTGGCGGGACAAGCGGGATACGAGCAGTACTTC.

The chain carries TRBV7-2 and TRBJ1-1; D gene unclear. This CDR3 contains 14 residues. CDR1 and CDR2 from the germline V gene are SGHTA and FQGNSA. Trimming removed 4 bases from V and 3 bases from J, with 12 bases in between. The CDR3 DNA sequence: TGTGCCAGCAGCTCACAACCGGGATACACTGAAGCTTTCTTT. This gives the protein CASSSQPGYTEAFF.